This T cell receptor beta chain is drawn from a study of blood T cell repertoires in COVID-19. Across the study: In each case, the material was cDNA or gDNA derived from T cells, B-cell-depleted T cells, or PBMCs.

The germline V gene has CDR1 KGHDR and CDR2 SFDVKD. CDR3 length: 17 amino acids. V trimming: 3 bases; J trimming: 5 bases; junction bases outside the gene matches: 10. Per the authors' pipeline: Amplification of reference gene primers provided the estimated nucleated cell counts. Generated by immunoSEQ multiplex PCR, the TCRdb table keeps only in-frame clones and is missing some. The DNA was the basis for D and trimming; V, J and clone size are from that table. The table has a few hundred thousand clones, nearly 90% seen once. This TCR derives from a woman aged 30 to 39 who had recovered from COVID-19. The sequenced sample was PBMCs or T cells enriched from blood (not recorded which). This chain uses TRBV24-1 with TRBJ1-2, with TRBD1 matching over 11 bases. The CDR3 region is CATSDRSPGQGGYGYTF. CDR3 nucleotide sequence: TGTGCCACCAGTGATCGCTCTCCGGGACAGGGGGGGTATGGCTACACCTTC.